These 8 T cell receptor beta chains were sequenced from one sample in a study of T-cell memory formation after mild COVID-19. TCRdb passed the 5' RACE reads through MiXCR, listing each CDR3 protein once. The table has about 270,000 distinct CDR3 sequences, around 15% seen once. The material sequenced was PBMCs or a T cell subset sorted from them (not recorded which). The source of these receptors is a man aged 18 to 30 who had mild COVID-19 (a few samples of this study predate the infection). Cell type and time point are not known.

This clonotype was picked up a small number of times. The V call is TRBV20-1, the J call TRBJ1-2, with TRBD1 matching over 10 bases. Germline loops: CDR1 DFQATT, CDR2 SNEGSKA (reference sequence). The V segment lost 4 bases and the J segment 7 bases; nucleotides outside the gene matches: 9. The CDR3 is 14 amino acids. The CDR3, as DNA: TGCAGTGCTACCCGACAGGGGGCGTCCGGTGGCTACACCTTC. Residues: CSATRQGASGGYTF.

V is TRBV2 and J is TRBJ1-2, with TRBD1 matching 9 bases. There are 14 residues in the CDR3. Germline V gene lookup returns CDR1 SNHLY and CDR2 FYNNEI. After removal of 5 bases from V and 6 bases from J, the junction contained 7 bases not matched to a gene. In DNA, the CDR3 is TGTGCCAGCAGTCACCCGGGACAGGGAAATGGCTACACCTTC. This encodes CASSHPGQGNGYTF.

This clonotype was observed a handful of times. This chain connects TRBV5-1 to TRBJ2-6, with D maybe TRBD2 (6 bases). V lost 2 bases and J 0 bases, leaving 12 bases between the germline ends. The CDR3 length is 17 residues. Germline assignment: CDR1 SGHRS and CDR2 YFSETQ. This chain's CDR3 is CASSFLGLDSGANVLTF. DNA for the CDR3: TGCGCCAGCAGCTTTCTGGGACTGGACTCTGGGGCCAACGTCCTGACTTTC.

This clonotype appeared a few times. The CDR3 coding sequence is TGTGCCATCACCAATACCTCTGGGGCCAACGTCCTGACTTTC. Protein: CAITNTSGANVLTF. The chain recombines TRBV10-3 with TRBJ2-6; D is unclear. The CDR3 extends over 14 amino acids. V was clipped by 7 bases and J by 0 bases, with 7 bases between them. The germline V gene has CDR1 ENHRY and CDR2 SYGVKD.

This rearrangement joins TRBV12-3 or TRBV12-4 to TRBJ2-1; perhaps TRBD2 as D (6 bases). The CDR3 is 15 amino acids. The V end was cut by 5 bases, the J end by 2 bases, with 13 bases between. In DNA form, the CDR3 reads TGTGCCAGCAGTCTTAGCGGTGATGCCTACAATGAGCAGTTCTTC. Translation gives CASSLSGDAYNEQFF.

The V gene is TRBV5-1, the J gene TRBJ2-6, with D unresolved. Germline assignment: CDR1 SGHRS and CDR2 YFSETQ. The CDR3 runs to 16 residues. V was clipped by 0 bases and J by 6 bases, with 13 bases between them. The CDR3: CASSLVYRRSANVLTF. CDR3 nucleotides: TGCGCCAGCAGCTTGGTGTACCGGAGATCGGCCAACGTCCTGACTTTC.

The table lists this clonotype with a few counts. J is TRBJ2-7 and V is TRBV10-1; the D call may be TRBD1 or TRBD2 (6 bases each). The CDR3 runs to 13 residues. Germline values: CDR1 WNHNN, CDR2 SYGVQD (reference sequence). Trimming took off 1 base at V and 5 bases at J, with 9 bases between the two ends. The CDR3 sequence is CASSEWGANEQYF. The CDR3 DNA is TGCGCCAGCAGTGAGTGGGGGGCAAACGAGCAGTACTTC.

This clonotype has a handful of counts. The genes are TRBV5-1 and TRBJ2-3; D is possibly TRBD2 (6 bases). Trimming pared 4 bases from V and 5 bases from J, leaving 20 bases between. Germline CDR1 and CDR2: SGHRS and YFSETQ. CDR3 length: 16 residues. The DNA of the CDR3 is TGCGCCAGCAGCATGGTGGGGCGAACGGGGGAAGATACGCAGTATTTT. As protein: CASSMVGRTGEDTQYF.